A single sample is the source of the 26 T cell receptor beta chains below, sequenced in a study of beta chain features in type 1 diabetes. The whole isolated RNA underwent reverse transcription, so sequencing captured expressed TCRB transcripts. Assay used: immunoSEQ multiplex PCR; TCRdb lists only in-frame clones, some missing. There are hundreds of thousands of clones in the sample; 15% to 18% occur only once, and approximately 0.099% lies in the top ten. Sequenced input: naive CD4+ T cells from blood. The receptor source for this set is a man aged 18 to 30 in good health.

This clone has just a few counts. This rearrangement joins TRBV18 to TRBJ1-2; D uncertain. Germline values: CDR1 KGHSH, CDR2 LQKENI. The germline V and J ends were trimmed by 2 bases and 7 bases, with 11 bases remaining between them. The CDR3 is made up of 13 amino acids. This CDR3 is CASSPDPEVGYTF. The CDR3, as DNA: TGTGCCAGCTCACCAGACCCTGAGGTTGGCTACACCTTC.

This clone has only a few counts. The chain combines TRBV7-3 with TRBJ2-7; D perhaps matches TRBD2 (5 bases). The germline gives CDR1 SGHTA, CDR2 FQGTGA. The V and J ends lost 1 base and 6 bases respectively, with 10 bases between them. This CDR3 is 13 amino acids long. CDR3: CASSLSSGSEQYF. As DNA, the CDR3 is TGTGCCAGCAGCTTAAGTTCGGGGAGCGAGCAGTACTTC.

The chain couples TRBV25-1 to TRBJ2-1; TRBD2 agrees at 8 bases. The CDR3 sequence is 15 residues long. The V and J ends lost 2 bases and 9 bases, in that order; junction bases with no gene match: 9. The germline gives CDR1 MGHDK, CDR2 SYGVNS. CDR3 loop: CASSEAGGRGTEQFF. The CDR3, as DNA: TGTGCCAGCAGTGAAGCGGGGGGCAGGGGTACTGAGCAGTTCTTC.

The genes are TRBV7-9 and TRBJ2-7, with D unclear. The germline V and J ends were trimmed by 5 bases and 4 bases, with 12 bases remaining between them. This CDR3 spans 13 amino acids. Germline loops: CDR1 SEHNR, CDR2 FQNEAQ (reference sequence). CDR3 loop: CASSPQNPYEQYF. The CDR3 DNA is TGTGCCAGCAGCCCGCAGAATCCTTACGAGCAGTACTTC.

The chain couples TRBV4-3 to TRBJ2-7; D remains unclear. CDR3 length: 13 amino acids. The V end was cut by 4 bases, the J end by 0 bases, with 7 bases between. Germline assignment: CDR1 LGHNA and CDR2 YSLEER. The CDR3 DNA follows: TGCGCCAGCAGCCCCGACACCTCCTACGAGCAGTACTTC. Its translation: CASSPDTSYEQYF.

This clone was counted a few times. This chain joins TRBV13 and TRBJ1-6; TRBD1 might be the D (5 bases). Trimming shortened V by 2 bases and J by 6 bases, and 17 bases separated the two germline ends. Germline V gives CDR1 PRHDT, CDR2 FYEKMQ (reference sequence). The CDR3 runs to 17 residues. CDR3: CASSLRWDLRFNSPLHF. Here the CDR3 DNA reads TGTGCCAGCAGCTTAAGGTGGGACCTAAGGTTTAATTCACCCCTCCACTTT.

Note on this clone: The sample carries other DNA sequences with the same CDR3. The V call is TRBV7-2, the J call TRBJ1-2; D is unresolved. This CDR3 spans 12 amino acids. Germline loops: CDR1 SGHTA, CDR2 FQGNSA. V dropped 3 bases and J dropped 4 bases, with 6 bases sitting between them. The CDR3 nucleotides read TGTGCCAGCAGCTTTGGCAGCTATGGCTACACCTTC. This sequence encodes CASSFGSYGYTF.

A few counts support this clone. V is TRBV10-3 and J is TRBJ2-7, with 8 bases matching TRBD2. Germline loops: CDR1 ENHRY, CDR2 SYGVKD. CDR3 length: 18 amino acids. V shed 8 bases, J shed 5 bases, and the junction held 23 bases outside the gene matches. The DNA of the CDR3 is TGTGCCATCGCGCTTGAATCAGCGGGAGTTGTCGCGCGCCACGAGCAGTACTTC. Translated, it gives CAIALESAGVVARHEQYF.

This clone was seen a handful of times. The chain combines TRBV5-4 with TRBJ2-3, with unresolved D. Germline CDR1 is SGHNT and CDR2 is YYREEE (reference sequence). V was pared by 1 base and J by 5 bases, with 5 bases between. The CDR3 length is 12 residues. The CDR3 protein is CASSLWKDTQYF. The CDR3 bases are TGTGCCAGCAGCTTGTGGAAAGATACGCAGTATTTT.

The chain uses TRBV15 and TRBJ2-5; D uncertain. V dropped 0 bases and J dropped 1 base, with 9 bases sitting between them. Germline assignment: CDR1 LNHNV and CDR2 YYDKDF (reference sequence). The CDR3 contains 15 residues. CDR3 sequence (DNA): TGTGCCACCAGCAGAGATTCGGGTGTCCAAGAGACCCAGTACTTC. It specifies CATSRDSGVQETQYF.

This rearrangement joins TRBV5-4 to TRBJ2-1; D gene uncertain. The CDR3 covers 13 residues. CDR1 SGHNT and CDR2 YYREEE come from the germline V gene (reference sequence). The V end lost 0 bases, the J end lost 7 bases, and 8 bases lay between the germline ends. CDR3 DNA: TGTGCCAGCAGCTTGGTTGGGGTGAATGAGCAGTTCTTC. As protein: CASSLVGVNEQFF.

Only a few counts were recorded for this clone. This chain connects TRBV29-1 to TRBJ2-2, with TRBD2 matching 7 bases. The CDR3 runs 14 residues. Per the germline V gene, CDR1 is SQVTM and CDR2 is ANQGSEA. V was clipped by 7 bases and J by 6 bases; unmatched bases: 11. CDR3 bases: TGCAGCGCTCTGGGACTATTGGTGTCCGGGGAGCTGTTTTTT. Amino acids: CSALGLLVSGELFF.

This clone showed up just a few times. CDR3 protein: CASSHAFRELRSEAFF. The CDR3 nucleotides are TGTGCCAGCAGCCACGCCTTTAGGGAATTGCGCTCTGAAGCTTTCTTT. The chain employs TRBV14 and TRBJ1-1, with D unclear. V was trimmed by 3 bases and J by 6 bases, leaving 20 bases between them. CDR1 SGHDN and CDR2 FVKESK come from the germline V gene. The CDR3 spans 16 residues.

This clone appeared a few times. In DNA, the CDR3 is TGTGCCAGCAGACAAAACGTGCTACTGCACGAGCAGTACTTC. Translating gives CASRQNVLLHEQYF. The chain links TRBV6-6 to TRBJ2-7; D not certain. Germline V gene sequence: CDR1 MNHNY, CDR2 SVGAGI (reference sequence). V was pared by 6 bases and J by 5 bases, with 17 bases between. CDR3 length equals 14 residues.

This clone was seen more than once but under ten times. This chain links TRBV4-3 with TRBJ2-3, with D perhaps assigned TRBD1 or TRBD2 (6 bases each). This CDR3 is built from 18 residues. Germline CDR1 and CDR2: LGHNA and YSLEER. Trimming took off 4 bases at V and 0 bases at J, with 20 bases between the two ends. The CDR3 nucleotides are TGCGCCAGCAGCCCCTTGGGGGCGGGGTTGGCTAGCACAGATACGCAGTATTTT. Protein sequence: CASSPLGAGLASTDTQYF.

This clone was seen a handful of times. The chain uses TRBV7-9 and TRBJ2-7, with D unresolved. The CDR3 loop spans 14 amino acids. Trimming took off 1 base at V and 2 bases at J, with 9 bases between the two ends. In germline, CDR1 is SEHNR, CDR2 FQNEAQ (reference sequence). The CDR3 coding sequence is TGTGCCAGCAGCTTAGAAGGTCTCCCCTACGAGCAGTACTTC. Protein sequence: CASSLEGLPYEQYF. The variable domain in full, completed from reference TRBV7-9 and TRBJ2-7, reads DTGVSQNPRHKITKRGQNVTFRCDPISEHNRLYWYRQTLGQGPEFLTYFQNEAQLEKSRLLSDRFSAERPKGSFSTLEIQRTEQGDSAMYLCASSLEGLPYEQYFGPGTRLTVT.

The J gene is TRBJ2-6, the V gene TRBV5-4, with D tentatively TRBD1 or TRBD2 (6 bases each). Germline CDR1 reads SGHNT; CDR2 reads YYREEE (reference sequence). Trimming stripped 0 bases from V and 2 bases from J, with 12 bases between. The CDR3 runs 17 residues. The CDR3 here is CASSLVNGGAGANVLTF. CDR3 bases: TGTGCCAGCAGCTTGGTTAACGGGGGCGCTGGGGCCAACGTCCTGACTTTC.

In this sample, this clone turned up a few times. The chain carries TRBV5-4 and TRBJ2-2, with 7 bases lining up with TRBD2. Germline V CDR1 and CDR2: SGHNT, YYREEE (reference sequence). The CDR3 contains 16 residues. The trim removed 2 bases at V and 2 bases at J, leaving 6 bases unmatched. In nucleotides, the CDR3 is TGTGCCAGCAGCTTAGCGGGACTGGCTAACACCGGGGAGCTGTTTTTT. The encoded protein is CASSLAGLANTGELFF. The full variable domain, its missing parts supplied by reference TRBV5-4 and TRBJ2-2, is ETGVTQSPTHLIKTRGQQVTLRCSSQSGHNTVSWYQQALGQGPQFIFQYYREEENGRGNFPPRFSGLQFPNYSSELNVNALELDDSALYLCASSLAGLANTGELFFGEGSRLTVL.

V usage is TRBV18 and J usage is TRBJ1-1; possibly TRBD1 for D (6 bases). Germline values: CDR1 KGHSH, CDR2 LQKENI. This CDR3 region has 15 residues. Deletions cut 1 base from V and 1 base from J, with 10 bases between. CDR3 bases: TGTGCCAGCTCACCACTAAGGGGGGCGAACACTGAAGCTTTCTTT. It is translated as CASSPLRGANTEAFF.

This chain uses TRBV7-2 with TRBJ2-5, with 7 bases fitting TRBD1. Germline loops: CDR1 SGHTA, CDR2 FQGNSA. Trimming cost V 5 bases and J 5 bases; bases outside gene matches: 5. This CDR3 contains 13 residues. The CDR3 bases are TGTGCCAGCAGCCCTGGACAGGCGGAGACCCAGTACTTC. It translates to CASSPGQAETQYF. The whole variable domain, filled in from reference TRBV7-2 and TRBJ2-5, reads GAGVSQSPSNKVTEKGKDVELRCDPISGHTALYWYRQSLGQGLEFLIYFQGNSAPDKSGLPSDRFSAERTGGSVSTLTIQRTQQEDSAVYLCASSPGQAETQYFGPGTRLLVL.

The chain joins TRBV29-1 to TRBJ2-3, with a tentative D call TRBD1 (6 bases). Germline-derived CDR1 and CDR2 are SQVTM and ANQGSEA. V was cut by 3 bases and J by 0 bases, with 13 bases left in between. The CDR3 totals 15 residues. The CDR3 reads CSVDRRDISTDTQYF. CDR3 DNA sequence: TGCAGCGTTGACCGCCGGGACATCAGCACAGATACGCAGTATTTT.

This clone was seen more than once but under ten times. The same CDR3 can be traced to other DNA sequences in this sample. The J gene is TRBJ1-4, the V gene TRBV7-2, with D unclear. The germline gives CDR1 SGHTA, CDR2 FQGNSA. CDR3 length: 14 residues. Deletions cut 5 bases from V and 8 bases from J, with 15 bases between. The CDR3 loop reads CASSRTGPWEKLFF. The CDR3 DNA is TGTGCCAGCAGCCGAACGGGCCCCTGGGAAAAACTGTTTTTT.

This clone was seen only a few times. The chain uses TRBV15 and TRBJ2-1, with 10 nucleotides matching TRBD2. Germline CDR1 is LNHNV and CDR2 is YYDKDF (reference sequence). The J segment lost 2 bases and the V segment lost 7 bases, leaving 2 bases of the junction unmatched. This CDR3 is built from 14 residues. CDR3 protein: CATTSGSTYNEQFF. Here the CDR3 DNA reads TGTGCCACCACTAGCGGGAGTACCTACAATGAGCAGTTCTTC. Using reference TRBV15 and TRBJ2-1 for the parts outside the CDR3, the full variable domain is DAMVIQNPRYQVTQFGKPVTLSCSQTLNHNVMYWYQQKSSQAPKLLFHYYDKDFNNEADTPDNFQSRRPNTSFCFLDIRSPGLGDTAMYLCATTSGSTYNEQFFGPGTRLTVL.

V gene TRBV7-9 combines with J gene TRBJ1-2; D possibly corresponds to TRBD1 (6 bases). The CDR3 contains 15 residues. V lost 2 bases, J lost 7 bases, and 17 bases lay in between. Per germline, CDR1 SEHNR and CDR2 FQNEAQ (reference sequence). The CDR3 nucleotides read TGTGCCAGCAGCTTACTAGGGGGGGCCCTGTCTGGCTACACCTTC. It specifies CASSLLGGALSGYTF. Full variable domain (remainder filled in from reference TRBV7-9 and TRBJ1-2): DTGVSQNPRHKITKRGQNVTFRCDPISEHNRLYWYRQTLGQGPEFLTYFQNEAQLEKSRLLSDRFSAERPKGSFSTLEIQRTEQGDSAMYLCASSLLGGALSGYTFGSGTRLTVV.

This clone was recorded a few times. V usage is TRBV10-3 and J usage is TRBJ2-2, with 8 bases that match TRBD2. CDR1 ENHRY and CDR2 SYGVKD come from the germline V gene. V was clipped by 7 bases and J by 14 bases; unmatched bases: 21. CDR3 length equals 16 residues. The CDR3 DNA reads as TGTGCCATCACTCCCTCCCGGGGACACCGGGAGGGCCAACTGTTTTTT. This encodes CAITPSRGHREGQLFF.

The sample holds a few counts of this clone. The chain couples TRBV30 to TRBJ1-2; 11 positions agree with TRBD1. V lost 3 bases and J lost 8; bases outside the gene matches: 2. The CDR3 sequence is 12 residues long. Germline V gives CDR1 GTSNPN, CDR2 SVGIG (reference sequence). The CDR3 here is CAWSRTGGGYTF. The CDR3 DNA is TGTGCCTGGAGCCGGACAGGGGGCGGCTACACCTTC.